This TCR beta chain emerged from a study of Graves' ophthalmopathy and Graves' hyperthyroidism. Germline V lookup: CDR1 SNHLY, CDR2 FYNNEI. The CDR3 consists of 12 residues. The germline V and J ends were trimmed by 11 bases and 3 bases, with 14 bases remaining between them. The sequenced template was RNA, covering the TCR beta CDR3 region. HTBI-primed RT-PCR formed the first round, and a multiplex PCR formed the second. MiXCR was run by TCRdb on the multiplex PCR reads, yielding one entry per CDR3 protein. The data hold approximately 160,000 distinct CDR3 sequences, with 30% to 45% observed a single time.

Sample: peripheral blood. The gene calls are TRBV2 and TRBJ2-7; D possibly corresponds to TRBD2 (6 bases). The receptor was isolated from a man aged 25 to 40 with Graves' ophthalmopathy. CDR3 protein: CAVVGGGYEQYF. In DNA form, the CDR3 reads TGTGCCGTTGTTGGGGGAGGCTACGAGCAGTACTTC.